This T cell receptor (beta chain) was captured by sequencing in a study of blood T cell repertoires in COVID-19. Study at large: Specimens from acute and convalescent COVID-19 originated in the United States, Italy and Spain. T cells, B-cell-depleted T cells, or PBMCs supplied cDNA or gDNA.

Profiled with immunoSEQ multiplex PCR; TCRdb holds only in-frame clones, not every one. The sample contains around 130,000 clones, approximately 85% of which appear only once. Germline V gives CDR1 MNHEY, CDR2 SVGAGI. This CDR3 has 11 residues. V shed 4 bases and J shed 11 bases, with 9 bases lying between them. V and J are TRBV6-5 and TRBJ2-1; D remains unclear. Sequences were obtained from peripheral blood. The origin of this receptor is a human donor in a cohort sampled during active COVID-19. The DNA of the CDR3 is TGTGCCAGCAGTTCGGGTAGGAAGCAGTTCTTC. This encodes CASSSGRKQFF.